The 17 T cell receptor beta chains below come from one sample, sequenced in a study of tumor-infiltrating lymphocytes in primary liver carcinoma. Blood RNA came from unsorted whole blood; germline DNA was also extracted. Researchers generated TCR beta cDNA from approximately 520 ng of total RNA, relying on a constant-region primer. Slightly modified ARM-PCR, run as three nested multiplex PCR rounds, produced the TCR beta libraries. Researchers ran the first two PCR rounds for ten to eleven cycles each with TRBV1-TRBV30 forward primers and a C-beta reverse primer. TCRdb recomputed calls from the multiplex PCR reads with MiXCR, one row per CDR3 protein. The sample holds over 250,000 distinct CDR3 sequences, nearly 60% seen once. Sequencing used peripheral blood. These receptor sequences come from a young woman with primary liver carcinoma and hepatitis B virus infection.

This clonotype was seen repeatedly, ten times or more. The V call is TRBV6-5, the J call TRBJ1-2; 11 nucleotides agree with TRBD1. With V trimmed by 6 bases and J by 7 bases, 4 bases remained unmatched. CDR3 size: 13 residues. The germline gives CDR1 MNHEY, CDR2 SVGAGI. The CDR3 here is CASRSGTGGGYTF. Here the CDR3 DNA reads TGTGCCAGCAGGTCCGGGACAGGGGGTGGCTACACCTTC.

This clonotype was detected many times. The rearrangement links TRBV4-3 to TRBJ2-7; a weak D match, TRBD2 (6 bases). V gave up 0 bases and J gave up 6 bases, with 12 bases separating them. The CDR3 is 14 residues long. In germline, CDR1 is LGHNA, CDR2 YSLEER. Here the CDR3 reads CASSQDQGGSEQYF. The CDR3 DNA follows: TGCGCCAGCAGCCAAGATCAAGGAGGGTCCGAGCAGTACTTC.

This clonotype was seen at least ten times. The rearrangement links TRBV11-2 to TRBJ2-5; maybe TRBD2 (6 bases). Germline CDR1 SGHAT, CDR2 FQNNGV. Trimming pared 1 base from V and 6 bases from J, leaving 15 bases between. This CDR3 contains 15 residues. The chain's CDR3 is CASSLGPGSGQTQYF. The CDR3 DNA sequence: TGTGCCAGCAGCTTAGGTCCCGGGAGCGGGCAGACCCAGTACTTC.

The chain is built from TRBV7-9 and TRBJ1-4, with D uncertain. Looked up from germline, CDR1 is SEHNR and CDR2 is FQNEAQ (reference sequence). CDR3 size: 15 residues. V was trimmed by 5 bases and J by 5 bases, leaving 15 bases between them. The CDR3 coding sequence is TGTGCCAGCAGCCTAGGCAACTTCGGGAATGAAAAACTGTTTTTT. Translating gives CASSLGNFGNEKLFF.

The CDR3 sequence is CASSHRGFVTSGSTEQYF. Written as DNA, the CDR3 is TGTGCCAGCAGTCACAGGGGTTTTGTGACTAGCGGGAGTACCGAGCAGTACTTC. The gene calls are TRBV12-3 or TRBV12-4 and TRBJ2-7, with 12 bases matching TRBD2. The CDR3 sequence is 18 residues long. J was trimmed by 6 bases and V by 5 bases; bases with no gene match: 17.

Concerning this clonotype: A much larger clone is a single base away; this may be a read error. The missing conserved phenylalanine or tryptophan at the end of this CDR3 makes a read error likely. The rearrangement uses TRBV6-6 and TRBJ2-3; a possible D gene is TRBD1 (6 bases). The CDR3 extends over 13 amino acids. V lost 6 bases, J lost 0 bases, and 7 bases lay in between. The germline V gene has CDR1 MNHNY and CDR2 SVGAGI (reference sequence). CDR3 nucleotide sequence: TGTGCCAGCAGCGGACAGAGCACAGATACGCAGTATTCT. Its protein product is CASSGQSTDTQYS.

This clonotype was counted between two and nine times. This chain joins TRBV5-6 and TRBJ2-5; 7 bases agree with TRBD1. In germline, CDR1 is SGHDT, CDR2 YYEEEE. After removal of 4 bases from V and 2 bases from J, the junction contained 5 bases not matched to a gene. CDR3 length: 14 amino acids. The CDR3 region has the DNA TGTGCCAGCAGCCTTGAGGGACAGCAAGAGACCCAGTACTTC. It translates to CASSLEGQQETQYF.

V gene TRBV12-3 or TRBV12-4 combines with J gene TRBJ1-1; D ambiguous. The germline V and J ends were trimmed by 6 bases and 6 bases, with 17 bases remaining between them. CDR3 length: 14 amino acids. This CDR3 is CASSSRRSGPEAFF. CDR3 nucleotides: TGTGCCAGCAGCTCACGACGTAGCGGACCTGAAGCTTTCTTT.

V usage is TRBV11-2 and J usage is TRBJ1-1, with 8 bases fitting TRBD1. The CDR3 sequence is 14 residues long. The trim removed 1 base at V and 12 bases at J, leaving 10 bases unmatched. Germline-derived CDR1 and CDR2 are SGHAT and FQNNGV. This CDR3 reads CASSLGSGGTRPFF. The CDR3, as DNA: TGTGCCAGCAGCTTAGGTTCAGGGGGCACACGACCTTTCTTT.

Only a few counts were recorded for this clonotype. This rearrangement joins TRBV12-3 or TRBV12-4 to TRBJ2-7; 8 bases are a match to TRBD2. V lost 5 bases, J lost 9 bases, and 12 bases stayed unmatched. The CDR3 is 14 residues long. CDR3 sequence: CASSLPGGGYGQYF. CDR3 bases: TGTGCCAGCAGTCTTCCGGGGGGGGGGTATGGGCAGTACTTC.

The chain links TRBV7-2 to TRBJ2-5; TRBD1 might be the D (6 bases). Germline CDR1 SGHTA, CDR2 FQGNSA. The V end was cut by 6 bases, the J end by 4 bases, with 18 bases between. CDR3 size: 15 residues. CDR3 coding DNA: TGTGCCAGCAGTCGCTCCGGGACAAAGGTAGAGACCCAGTACTTC. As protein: CASSRSGTKVETQYF.

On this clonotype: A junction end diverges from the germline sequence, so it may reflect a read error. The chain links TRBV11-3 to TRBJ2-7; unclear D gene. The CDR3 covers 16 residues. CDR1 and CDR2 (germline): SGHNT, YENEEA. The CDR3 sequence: CVSRLDSVASLYEQYF. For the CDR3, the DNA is TGTGTCAGCAGATTAGACTCAGTGGCGTCATTGTACGAGCAGTACTTC. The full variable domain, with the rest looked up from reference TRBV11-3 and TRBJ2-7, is EAGVVQSPRYKIIEKKQPVAFWCNPISGHNTLYWYLQNLGQGPELLIRYENEEAVDDSQLPKDRFSAERLKGVDSTLKIQPAELGDSAVYLCVSRLDSVASLYEQYFGPGTRLTVT.

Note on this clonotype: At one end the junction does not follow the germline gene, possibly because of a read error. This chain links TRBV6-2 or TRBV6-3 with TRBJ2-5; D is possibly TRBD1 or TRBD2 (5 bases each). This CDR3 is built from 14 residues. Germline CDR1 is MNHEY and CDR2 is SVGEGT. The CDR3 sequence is CANSYSTEGETQYF. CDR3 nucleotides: TGTGCCAACAGTTACTCGACAGAGGGCGAGACCCAGTACTTC.

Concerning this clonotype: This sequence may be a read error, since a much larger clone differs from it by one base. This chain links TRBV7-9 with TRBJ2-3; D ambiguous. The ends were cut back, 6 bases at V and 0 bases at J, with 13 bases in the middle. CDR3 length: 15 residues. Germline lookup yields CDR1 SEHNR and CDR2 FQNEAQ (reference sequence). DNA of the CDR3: TGTGCCAGCAGACCTCTCCACTTTAGCACAGATACGCAGTATTTT. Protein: CASRPLHFSTDTQYF.

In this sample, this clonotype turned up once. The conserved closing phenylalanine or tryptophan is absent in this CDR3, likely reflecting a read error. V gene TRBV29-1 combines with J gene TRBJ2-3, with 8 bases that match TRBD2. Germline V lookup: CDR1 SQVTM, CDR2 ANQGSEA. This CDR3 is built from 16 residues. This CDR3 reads CSGLLAAGGGTDTQYL. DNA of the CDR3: TGCAGCGGCCTACTAGCGGCCGGGGGGGGCACAGATACACAGTATTTG.

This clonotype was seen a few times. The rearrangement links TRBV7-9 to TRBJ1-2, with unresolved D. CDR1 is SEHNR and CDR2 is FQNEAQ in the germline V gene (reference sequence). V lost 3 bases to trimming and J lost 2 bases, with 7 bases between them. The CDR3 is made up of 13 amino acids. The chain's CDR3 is CASSFPSNYGYTF. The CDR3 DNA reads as TGTGCCAGCAGCTTCCCGTCCAACTATGGCTACACCTTC.

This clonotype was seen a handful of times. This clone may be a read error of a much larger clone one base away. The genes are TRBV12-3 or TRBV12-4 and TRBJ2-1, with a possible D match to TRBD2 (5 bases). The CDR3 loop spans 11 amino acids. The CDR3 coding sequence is TGTGCCAGCATGTCGTGGGGAGAGCAGTCCTTC. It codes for CASMSWGEQSF.